The entry below describes one T cell receptor beta chain. This entry comes from a study of cytomegalovirus exposure and HLA in healthy donors. The study ran its PCR with 60 Vbeta and 13 Jbeta primers. The data were produced by immunoSEQ multiplex PCR, yet TCRdb's version contains in-frame clones alone and is incomplete. The sample has 110,000 or so clones, approximately 79% seen once; the top ten hold roughly 15%. What was sequenced was PBMCs. The clonotype comes from a man aged 50 to 60 in good health and CMV-seropositive.

DNA of the CDR3: TGTGCCAGCACCCTACAGGGTTGGAAGGATGGCTACACCTTC. This gives the protein CASTLQGWKDGYTF. V usage is TRBV28 and J usage is TRBJ1-2; perhaps TRBD1 as D (6 bases). CDR1 is MDHEN, CDR2 SYDVKM, per germline. The CDR3 is 14 residues long. Between the trimmed V and J ends, which lost 7 bases and 6 bases, there was a span of 18 bases.